The present T cell receptor beta chain was sequenced within a study of response to subunit inactivated influenza vaccine. This CDR3 is 12 amino acids long. TCRdb fed the RT-PCR reads into MiXCR, producing one record per CDR3 protein. Of around 500,000 distinct CDR3 sequences in the sample, roughly 9.8% are singletons; the top ten hold around 12%. Study-wide results and caveats: Every seasonal influenza vaccination brings in few new T cells, the authors suggested.

This clonotype occurred a few times. The antigen is unknown. Relative to the germline gene, one junction end is altered; a read error may explain this. The rearrangement joins TRBV12-3 or TRBV12-4 to TRBJ1-1; maybe TRBD1 (6 bases). This TCR derives from a man aged 45 to 65 who received an inactivated influenza vaccine. Specimen: PBMCs from blood, collected roughly 6 weeks after vaccination. CDR3 bases: TGTGCCAGCCGTTTGGGAGGGGGTGAAGCTTTCTTT. This codes for CASRLGGGEAFF.